This TCR beta chain was profiled in a study of blood T cells in healthy people across ages. Next came a second PCR, run for about 6 to 12 cycles, which used a sample-barcoded 5' primer along with a J-beta primer mix. TCRdb re-derived calls from the 5' RACE reads in MiXCR, one entry per CDR3 protein. The sample holds more than 700,000 distinct CDR3 sequences, roughly 50% seen once. This clonotype was detected only once. Per the germline V gene, CDR1 is SNHLY and CDR2 is FYNNEI. The length of the CDR3 is 13 residues. Trimming left V 1 base short and J 5 bases short, with 6 bases between. The source material was blood. The clonotype comes from a man aged 80 or over in good health. V and J are TRBV2 and TRBJ2-1; the D gene is possibly TRBD1 (5 bases). The CDR3 reads CASSEDRHNEQFF. CDR3 sequence (DNA): TGTGCCAGCAGTGAAGACAGGCACAATGAGCAGTTCTTC.